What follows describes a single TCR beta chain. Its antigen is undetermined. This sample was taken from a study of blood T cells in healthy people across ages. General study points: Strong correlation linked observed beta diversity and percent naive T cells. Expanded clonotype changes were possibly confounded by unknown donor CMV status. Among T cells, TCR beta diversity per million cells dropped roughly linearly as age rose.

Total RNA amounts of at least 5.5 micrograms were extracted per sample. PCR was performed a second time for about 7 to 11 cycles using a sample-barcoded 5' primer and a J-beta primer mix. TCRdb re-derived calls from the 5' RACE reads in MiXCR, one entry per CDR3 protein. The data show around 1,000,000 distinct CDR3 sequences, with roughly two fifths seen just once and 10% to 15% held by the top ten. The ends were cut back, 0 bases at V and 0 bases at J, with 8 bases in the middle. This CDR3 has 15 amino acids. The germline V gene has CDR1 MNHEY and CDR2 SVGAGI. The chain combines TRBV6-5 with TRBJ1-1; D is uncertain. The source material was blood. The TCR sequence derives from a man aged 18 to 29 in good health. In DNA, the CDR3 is TGTGCCAGCAGTTACTCCCGGAACATGAACACTGAAGCTTTCTTT. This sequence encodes CASSYSRNMNTEAFF.